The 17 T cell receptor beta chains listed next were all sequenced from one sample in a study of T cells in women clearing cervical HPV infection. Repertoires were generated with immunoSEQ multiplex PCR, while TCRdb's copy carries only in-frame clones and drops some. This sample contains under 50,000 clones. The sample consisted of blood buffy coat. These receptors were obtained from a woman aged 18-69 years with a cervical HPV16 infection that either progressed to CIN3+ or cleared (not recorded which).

CDR3 bases read: TGCAGTGCTAGAGATGGGGAGACGGGGTACAATGAG. Translating gives CSARDGETGYNE. The whole CDR3 sequence reads CSARDGETGYNEQFF. V usage is TRBV20-1 and J usage is TRBJ2-1; TRBD2 might be the D (5 bases). Read coverage stops 3 residues before the CDR3 terminus; the germline J gene supplies the remainder. Trimming pared 0 bases from V and 4 bases from J, leaving 13 bases between. Germline V lookup: CDR1 DFQATT, CDR2 SNEGSKA (reference sequence). The CDR3 runs 15 residues.

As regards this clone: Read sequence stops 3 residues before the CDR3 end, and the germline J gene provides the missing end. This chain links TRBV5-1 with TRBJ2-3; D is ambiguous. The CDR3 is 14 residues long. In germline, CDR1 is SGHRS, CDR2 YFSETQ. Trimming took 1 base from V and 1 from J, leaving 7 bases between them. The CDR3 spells CASSLQIGTDTQYF. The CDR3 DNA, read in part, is TGCGCCAGCAGCTTGCAGATTGGCACAGATACG.

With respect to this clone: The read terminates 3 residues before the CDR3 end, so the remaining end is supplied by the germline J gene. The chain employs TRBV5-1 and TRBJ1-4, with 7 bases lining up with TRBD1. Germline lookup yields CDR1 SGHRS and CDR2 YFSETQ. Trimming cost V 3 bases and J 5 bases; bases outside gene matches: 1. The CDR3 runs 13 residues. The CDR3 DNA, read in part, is TGCGCCAGCAGCTCACAGGGGAATGAAAAA. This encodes CASSSQGNEK. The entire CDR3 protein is CASSSQGNEKLFF.

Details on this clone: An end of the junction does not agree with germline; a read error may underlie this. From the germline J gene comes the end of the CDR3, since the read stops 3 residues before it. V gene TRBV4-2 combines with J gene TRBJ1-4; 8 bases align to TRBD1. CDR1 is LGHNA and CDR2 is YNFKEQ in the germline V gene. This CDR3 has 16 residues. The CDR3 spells CASSQDTGTGNEKLFF. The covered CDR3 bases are TGCGCCAGCAGCCAAGATACCGGGACAGGAAATGAAAAA.

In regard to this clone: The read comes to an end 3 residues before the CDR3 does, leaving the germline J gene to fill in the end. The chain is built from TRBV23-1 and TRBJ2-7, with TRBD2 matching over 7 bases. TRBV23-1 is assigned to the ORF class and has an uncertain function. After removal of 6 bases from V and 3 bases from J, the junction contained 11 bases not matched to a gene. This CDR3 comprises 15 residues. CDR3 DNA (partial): TGCGCCAGCAGGGCTCTAGCGGATAATGGCTACGAG. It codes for CASRALADNGYE. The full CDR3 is CASRALADNGYEQYF.

CDR3 DNA, as far as it was read: TGTGCCAGCAGCCTTAGCGGGGATAGGATCAATGAG. It codes for CASSLSGDRINE. The whole CDR3 protein reads CASSLSGDRINEQFF. The V and J genes are TRBV11-3 and TRBJ2-1; 8 bases are shared with TRBD2. The read gets to within 3 residues of the CDR3 end, and the germline J gene fills in the rest. Losses at the gene ends were 5 bases for V and 6 bases for J; bases not matched to a gene: 9. CDR1 and CDR2 (germline): SGHNT, YENEEA. The CDR3 contains 15 residues.

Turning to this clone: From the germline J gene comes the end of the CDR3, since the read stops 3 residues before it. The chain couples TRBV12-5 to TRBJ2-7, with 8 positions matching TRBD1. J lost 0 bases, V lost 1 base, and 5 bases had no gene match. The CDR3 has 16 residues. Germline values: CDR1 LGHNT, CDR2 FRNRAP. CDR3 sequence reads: CASGLGPGQVSYEQYF. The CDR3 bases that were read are TGTGCTAGTGGTTTGGGACCGGGACAGGTCTCCTACGAG. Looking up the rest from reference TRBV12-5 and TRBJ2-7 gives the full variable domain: DARVTQTPRHKVTEMGQEVTMRCQPILGHNTVFWYRQTMMQGLELLAYFRNRAPLDDSGMPKDRFSAEMPDATLATLKIQPSEPRDSAVYFCASGLGPGQVSYEQYFGPGTRLTVT.

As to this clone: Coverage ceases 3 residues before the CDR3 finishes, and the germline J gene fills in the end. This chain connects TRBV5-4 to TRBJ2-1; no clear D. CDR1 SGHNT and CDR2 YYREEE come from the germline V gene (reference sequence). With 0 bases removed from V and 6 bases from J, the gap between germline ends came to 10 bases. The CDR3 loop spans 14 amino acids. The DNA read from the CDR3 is TGTGCCAGCAGCTTGGATGTGGGCTCCAATGAG. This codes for CASSLDVGSNE. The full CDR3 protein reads CASSLDVGSNEQFF. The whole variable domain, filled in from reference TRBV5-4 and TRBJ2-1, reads ETGVTQSPTHLIKTRGQQVTLRCSSQSGHNTVSWYQQALGQGPQFIFQYYREEENGRGNFPPRFSGLQFPNYSSELNVNALELDDSALYLCASSLDVGSNEQFFGPGTRLTVL.

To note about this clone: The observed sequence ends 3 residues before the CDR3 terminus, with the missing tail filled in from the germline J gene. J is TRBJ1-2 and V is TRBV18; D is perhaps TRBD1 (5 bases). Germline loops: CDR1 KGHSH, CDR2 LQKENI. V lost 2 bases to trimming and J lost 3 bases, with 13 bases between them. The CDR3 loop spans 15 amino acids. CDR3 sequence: CASSPKRQYDYGYTF. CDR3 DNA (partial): TGTGCCAGCTCACCAAAGCGACAGTATGACTATGGC.

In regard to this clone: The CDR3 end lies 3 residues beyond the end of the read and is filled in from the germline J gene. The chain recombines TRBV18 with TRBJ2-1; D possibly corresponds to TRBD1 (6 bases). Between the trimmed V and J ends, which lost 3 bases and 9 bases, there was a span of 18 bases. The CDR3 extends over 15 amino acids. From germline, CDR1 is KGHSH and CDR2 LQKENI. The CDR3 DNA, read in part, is TGTGCCAGCTCACCTCCCAGTATAGGGGGTGGTGAG. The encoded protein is CASSPPSIGGGE. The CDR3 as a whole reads CASSPPSIGGGEQFF.

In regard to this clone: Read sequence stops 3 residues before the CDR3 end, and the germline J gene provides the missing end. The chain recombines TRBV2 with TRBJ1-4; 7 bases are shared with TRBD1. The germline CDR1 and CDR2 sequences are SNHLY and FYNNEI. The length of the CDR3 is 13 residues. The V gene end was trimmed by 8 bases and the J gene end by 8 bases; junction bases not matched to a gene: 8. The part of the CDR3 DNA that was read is TGTGCCAGCGTCGCAGGGGGAGAGGAAAAA. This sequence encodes CASVAGGEEK. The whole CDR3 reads CASVAGGEEKLFF.

The CDR3 protein is CASSPTPSSPDTQYF. Incomplete CDR3 DNA: TGTGCCAGCAGCCCAACTCCTTCATCTCCAGATACG. The J gene is TRBJ2-3, the V gene TRBV5-4; the D is unclear. The read falls 3 residues short of the CDR3 end, and the missing part is taken from the germline J gene. The CDR3 extends over 15 amino acids. Trimming pared 4 bases from V and 4 bases from J, leaving 16 bases between. The germline V gene encodes CDR1 SGHNT and CDR2 YYREEE (reference sequence). The full variable domain, its missing parts supplied by reference TRBV5-4 and TRBJ2-3, is ETGVTQSPTHLIKTRGQQVTLRCSSQSGHNTVSWYQQALGQGPQFIFQYYREEENGRGNFPPRFSGLQFPNYSSELNVNALELDDSALYLCASSPTPSSPDTQYFGPGTRLTVL.

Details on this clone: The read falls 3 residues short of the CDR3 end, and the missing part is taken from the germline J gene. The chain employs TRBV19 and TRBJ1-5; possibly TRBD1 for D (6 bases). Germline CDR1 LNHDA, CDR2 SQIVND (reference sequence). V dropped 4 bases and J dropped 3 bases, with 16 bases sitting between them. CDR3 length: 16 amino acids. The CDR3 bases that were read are TGTGCCAGTAGTACAACTTCGACAGGATCCAATCAGCCC. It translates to CASSTTSTGSNQP. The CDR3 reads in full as CASSTTSTGSNQPQHF.

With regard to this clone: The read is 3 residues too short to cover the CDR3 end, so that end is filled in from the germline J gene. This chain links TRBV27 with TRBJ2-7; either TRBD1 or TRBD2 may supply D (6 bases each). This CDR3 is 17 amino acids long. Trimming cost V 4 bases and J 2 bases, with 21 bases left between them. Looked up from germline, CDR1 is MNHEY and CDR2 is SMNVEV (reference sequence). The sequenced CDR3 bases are TGTGCCAGCAGTTCCACACACCCAGGGGAGGACCCCTACGAG. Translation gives CASSSTHPGEDPYE. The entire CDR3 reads CASSSTHPGEDPYEQYF.

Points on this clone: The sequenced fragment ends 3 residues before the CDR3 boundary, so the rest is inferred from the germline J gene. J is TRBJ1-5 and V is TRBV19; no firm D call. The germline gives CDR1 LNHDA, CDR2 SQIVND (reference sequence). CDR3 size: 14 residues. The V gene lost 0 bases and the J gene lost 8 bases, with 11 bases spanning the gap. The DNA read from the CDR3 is TGTGCCAGTAGTATAGATCAACAGATAGAGCCC. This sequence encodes CASSIDQQIEP. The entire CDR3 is CASSIDQQIEPQHF.

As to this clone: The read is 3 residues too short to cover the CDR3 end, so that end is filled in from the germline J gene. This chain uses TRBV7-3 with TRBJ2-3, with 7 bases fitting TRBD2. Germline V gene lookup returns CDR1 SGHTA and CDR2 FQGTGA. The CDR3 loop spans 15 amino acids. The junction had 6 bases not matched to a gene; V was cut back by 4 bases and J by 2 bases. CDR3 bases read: TGTGCCAGCAGCTCCACTAGCGAACCCACAGATACG. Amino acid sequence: CASSSTSEPTDT. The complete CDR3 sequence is CASSSTSEPTDTQYF. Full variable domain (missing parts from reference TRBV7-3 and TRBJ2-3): GAGVSQTPSNKVTEKGKYVELRCDPISGHTALYWYRQSLGQGPEFLIYFQGTGAADDSGLPNDRFFAVRPEGSVSTLKIQRTERGDSAVYLCASSSTSEPTDTQYFGPGTRLTVL.

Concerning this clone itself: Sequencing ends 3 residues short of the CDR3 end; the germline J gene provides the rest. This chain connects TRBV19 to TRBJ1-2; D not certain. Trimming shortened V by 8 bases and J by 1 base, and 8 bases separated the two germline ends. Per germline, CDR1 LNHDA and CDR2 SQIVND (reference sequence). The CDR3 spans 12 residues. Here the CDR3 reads CASEKGNYGYTF. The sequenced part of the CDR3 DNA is TGTGCCAGTGAAAAGGGTAACTATGGC.